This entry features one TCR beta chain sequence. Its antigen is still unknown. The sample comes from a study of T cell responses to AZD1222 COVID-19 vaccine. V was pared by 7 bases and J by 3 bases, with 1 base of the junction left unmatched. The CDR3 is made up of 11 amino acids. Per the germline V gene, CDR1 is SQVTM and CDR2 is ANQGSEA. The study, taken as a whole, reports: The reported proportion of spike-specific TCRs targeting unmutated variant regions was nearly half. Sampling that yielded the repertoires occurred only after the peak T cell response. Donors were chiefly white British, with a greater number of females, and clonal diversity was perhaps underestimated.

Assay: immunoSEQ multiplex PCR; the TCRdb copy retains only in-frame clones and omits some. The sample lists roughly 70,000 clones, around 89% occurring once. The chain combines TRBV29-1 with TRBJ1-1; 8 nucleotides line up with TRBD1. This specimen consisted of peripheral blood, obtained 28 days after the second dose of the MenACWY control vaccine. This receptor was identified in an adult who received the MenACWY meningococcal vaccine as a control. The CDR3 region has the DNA TGCAGCGCACAGGGGGACACTGAAGCTTTCTTT. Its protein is CSAQGDTEAFF.